The 12 T cell receptor beta chains below come from one sample, sequenced in a study of tumor and adjacent non-tumor tissue in lung cancer. TCRbeta libraries were built with three rounds of nested PCR, modified from ARM-PCR. TCRdb re-derived calls from the multiplex PCR reads in MiXCR, one entry per CDR3 protein. The repertoire holds just over 200,000 distinct CDR3 sequences, with 60% to 85% as singletons. No cell sorting was done before RNA was extracted from the tissue. Sequencing was carried out using lung tumor tissue. All receptors come from a man in his fifties or sixties with non-small cell lung cancer.

Note on this clonotype: The CDR3 does not close with the conserved phenylalanine or tryptophan, likely indicating a read error. This sequence joins TRBV6-2 or TRBV6-3 and TRBJ2-7; D may be TRBD2 (6 bases). Deletions cut 6 bases from V and 0 bases from J, with 15 bases between. CDR1 and CDR2 from the germline V gene are MNHEY and SVGEGT. This CDR3 contains 15 residues. The CDR3 region has the DNA TGTGCCAGCAGCGAAACTGGGGGGAGCTCCTACGAGCAGTACTCC. Its translation is CASSETGGSSYEQYS.

The rearrangement joins TRBV7-8 to TRBJ2-5; 7 nucleotides align to TRBD1. Germline V lookup: CDR1 SGHVS, CDR2 FQNEAQ. CDR3 size: 15 residues. The V segment lost 3 bases and the J segment 2 bases; nucleotides outside the gene matches: 6. Here the CDR3 DNA reads TGTGCCAGCAGCTTCAGGACAGGCCTACAAGAGACCCAGTACTTC. Translating it yields CASSFRTGLQETQYF.

The chain combines TRBV30 with TRBJ1-1; the D is unclear. The CDR3 is 12 amino acids. Per germline, CDR1 GTSNPN and CDR2 SVGIG (reference sequence). V was pared by 5 bases and J by 7 bases, with 14 bases between. CDR3 protein: CAWDEMRNEAFF. The CDR3 DNA reads as TGTGCCTGGGATGAAATGAGAAATGAAGCTTTCTTT. The full variable domain, completed using reference TRBV30 and TRBJ1-1, is SQTIHQWPATLVQPVGSPLSLECTVEGTSNPNLYWYRQAAGRGLQLLFYSVGIGQISSEVPQNLSASRPQDRQFILSSKKLLLSDSGFYLCAWDEMRNEAFFGQGTRLTVV.

The chain joins TRBV20-1 to TRBJ2-7; no clear D gene. Germline V CDR1 and CDR2: DFQATT, SNEGSKA (reference sequence). CDR3 length: 14 residues. Trimming removed 3 bases from V and 1 base from J, with 13 bases in between. CDR3 DNA sequence: TGCAGTGCTAGGGTGGCTAGAGTGTCCTACGAGCAGTACTTC. Encoded protein: CSARVARVSYEQYF.

In the case of this clonotype: The junction departs from germline at one end; a sequencing error may be responsible. The chain employs TRBV20-1 and TRBJ2-1; TRBD1 agrees at 7 bases. Germline loops: CDR1 DFQATT, CDR2 SNEGSKA (reference sequence). CDR3 length equals 15 residues. CDR3 in amino acids: CSVRPNRGWSDEQFF. DNA of the CDR3: TGCAGTGTTAGACCGAACAGGGGATGGTCTGATGAGCAGTTCTTC.

This clonotype came up many times. This chain links TRBV20-1 with TRBJ2-1; TRBD2 aligns across 12 bases. Germline lookup yields CDR1 DFQATT and CDR2 SNEGSKA (reference sequence). The CDR3 has 16 residues. V was pared by 2 bases and J by 9 bases, with 11 bases of the junction left unmatched. CDR3 DNA: TGCAGTGCTAGACATCCACTGACTAGCGGGGGCCGTGAGCAGTTCTTC. Amino acid sequence: CSARHPLTSGGREQFF.

This clonotype has a count of ten or more. The chain uses TRBV20-1 and TRBJ2-1; TRBD2 is a possible D gene (5 bases). CDR1 is DFQATT and CDR2 is SNEGSKA in the germline V gene (reference sequence). V was shortened by 0 bases and J by 3 bases, with 12 bases between the two germline ends. This CDR3 spans 15 amino acids. DNA of the CDR3: TGCAGTGCTAGAGATTATCGAGGAGGCTACAATGAGCAGTTCTTC. Translation gives CSARDYRGGYNEQFF.

A single count supports this clonotype. A read error may produce the germline difference seen at one junction end. The chain employs TRBV20-1 and TRBJ2-5; 10 bases match TRBD2. Germline CDR1 DFQATT, CDR2 SNEGSKA (reference sequence). The CDR3 is made up of 15 amino acids. Here the CDR3 reads CGASSLAGARETQCF. The CDR3 DNA is TGCGGTGCTAGTAGTCTAGCGGGAGCTCGTGAGACCCAGTGCTTC.

DNA for the CDR3: TGTGCCAGCAGTTTGTGGGAGCAGATTTTCAATGAGCAGTTCTTC. Its protein is CASSLWEQIFNEQFF. This sequence joins TRBV12-3 or TRBV12-4 and TRBJ2-1; tentative D call: TRBD2 (5 bases). V was pared by 3 bases and J by 6 bases, with 15 bases between. The CDR3 spans 15 residues.

The rearrangement links TRBV5-5 to TRBJ2-4; D possibly uses TRBD1 or TRBD2 (5 bases each). From germline, CDR1 is SGHKS and CDR2 YYEKEE (reference sequence). V shed 1 base and J shed 7 bases, with 12 bases lying between them. The CDR3 is 14 amino acids. The CDR3 nucleotides read TGTGCCAGCAGCTTGTTAACAGGCGGGAACATTCAGTACTTC. This gives the protein CASSLLTGGNIQYF.

In regard to this clonotype: The CDR3 ends on some other residue instead of the conserved phenylalanine or tryptophan, so this is likely a read error. The DNA is left out, because the CDR3 cannot be placed on it with certainty; the CDR3 is given as TCRdb lists it. CDR3 loop: CSARERTVNTGELFI. The chain uses TRBV20-1 and TRBJ2-2; TRBD1, the table's D call, was not compared with the DNA. The length of the CDR3 is 15 amino acids, counting both ends. Germline values: CDR1 DFQATT, CDR2 SNEGSKA (reference sequence).

As for this clonotype: One end of the junction does not line up with germline, which may come from a read error. The J gene is TRBJ2-7, the V gene TRBV6-2 or TRBV6-3, with 10 bases matching TRBD2. The germline gives CDR1 MNHEY, CDR2 SVGEGT. This CDR3 region has 14 residues. The CDR3: CVSTRTSGRYEQYF. DNA for the CDR3: TGTGTCAGCACCCGGACTAGCGGAAGGTACGAGCAGTACTTC.